This TCR beta chain was retrieved from a study of regulatory T cells in long-lasting Graves disease. Indicated time point: newly diagnosed GD, antithyroid drugs for less than 3 months. Researchers made the TCR library from RNA that was extracted from PBMCs. Construction of TCR beta libraries relied on iRepertoire HTBI primers and on Arm-PCR targeting CDR3 regions. TCRdb reprocessed the multiplex PCR reads with MiXCR, giving one entry per CDR3 protein. The data show approximately 540,000 distinct CDR3 sequences, approximately 12% seen once. This same sample was also part of a study on T cells in Graves' hyperthyroidism and ophthalmopathy. As that report states: Graves' hyperthyroidism was deemed stable absent ophthalmopathy progression within 18 months.

The TCR originated in a young woman with Graves disease. This specimen consisted of peripheral blood mononuclear cells (PBMCs), obtained at new diagnosis, from a patient treated with antithyroid drugs.

CDR3 nucleotide sequence: TGTGCCAGCAGCTCTAGACAGGGTTCTACTTCCTACGAGCAGTACTTC. It is translated as CASSSRQGSTSYEQYF. The rearrangement uses TRBV12-3 or TRBV12-4 and TRBJ2-7; 7 positions match TRBD1. The CDR3 runs 16 residues. Trimming took 6 bases from V and 1 from J; bases not matched to a gene: 12.